A single sample gave rise to the 11 T cell receptor beta chains below, sequenced in a study of shared clonotypes between healthy human individuals. Profiling relied on immunoSEQ multiplex PCR, and the TCRdb table lists in-frame clones only, not all of them. This repertoire shows 2 million to 2.5 million clones, more than 90% found once; its top ten account for around 0.13%. The sample taken for sequencing was naive CD4+ T cells sorted from blood. Noted subset: CD45RA+ positively selected. The receptors shown here come from a young man in good health.

Turning to this clone: The identical CDR3 is also encoded by other nucleotide sequences in the sample. The V and J genes are TRBV19 and TRBJ2-7, with 8 nucleotides matching TRBD1. There are 13 residues in the CDR3. Unmatched junction bases numbered 5, after V lost 4 bases and J lost 6 bases. Germline values: CDR1 LNHDA, CDR2 SQIVND (reference sequence). This CDR3 is CASSTSGTGEQYF. In nucleotides, the CDR3 is TGTGCCAGTAGTACATCCGGGACAGGCGAGCAGTACTTC.

The chain is built from TRBV5-1 and TRBJ2-7, with D uncertain. The CDR3 covers 15 residues. CDR1 and CDR2 (germline): SGHRS, YFSETQ. V dropped 2 bases and J dropped 5 bases, with 17 bases sitting between them. CDR3 sequence: CASSFGDAWTDEQYF. The CDR3, as DNA: TGCGCCAGCAGCTTTGGAGACGCCTGGACCGACGAGCAGTACTTC.

To note about this clone: The sample contains more than one DNA sequence encoding this CDR3. This sequence joins TRBV5-4 and TRBJ2-7; TRBD1 matches 9 bases. Losses at the gene ends were 0 bases for V and 2 bases for J; bases not matched to a gene: 3. The germline CDR1 and CDR2 sequences are SGHNT and YYREEE (reference sequence). There are 15 residues in the CDR3. Here the CDR3 reads CASSLVGTGTYEQYF. DNA for the CDR3: TGTGCCAGCAGCTTGGTAGGGACAGGGACCTACGAGCAGTACTTC.

The rearrangement uses TRBV6-1 and TRBJ2-5; the D is unclear. Deletions cut 1 base from V and 6 bases from J, with 15 bases between. The germline V gene has CDR1 MNHNS and CDR2 SASEGT. The CDR3 is made up of 15 amino acids. The CDR3: CASSEVLTRAKTQYF. CDR3 in DNA: TGTGCCAGCAGTGAAGTGTTGACCCGGGCGAAGACCCAGTACTTC.

This clone occurred once. Other DNA sequences from this sample encode an identical CDR3 as well. This sequence joins TRBV5-1 and TRBJ2-2; D remains unclear. The V end lost 0 bases, the J end lost 6 bases, and 12 bases lay between the germline ends. Per the germline V gene, CDR1 is SGHRS and CDR2 is YFSETQ. The CDR3 totals 15 residues. CDR3 nucleotides: TGCGCCAGCAGCTTGGCTACGGGTTTCGCCGGGGAGCTGTTTTTT. Protein product: CASSLATGFAGELFF.

The chain has TRBV6-6 and TRBJ1-2; no firm D call. This CDR3 has 13 residues. Germline V gives CDR1 MNHNY, CDR2 SVGAGI (reference sequence). V lost 4 bases and J 3 bases, leaving 9 bases between the germline ends. The CDR3 sequence: CASSSRYDYGYTF. The CDR3 DNA is TGTGCCAGCAGTTCTCGGTATGACTATGGCTACACCTTC.

The chain combines TRBV2 with TRBJ1-1; TRBD1 might be the D (6 bases). Trimming stripped 6 bases from V and 10 bases from J, with 18 bases between. CDR3 length: 13 amino acids. Looked up from germline, CDR1 is SNHLY and CDR2 is FYNNEI. This CDR3 reads CASSLGGALTAFF. CDR3 coding DNA: TGTGCCAGCAGCCTGGGGGGGGCCCTGACAGCTTTCTTT.

The chain links TRBV18 to TRBJ1-5; the match to TRBD1 covers 9 bases. Trimming cost V 6 bases and J 5 bases; bases outside gene matches: 8. The CDR3 length is 15 residues. Germline CDR1 KGHSH, CDR2 LQKENI. This chain's CDR3 is CASSAGQGAYQPQHF. As DNA, the CDR3 is TGTGCCAGCTCGGCGGGACAGGGAGCCTATCAGCCCCAGCATTTT. Looking up the rest from reference TRBV18 and TRBJ1-5 gives the full variable domain: NAGVMQNPRHLVRRRGQEARLRCSPMKGHSHVYWYRQLPEEGLKFMVYLQKENIIDESGMPKERFSAEFPKEGPSILRIQQVVRGDSAAYFCASSAGQGAYQPQHFGDGTRLSIL.

This chain links TRBV7-2 with TRBJ2-7; D not resolved. V was clipped by 4 bases and J by 6 bases, with 13 bases between them. CDR3 length: 13 residues. Germline V gives CDR1 SGHTA, CDR2 FQGNSA. CDR3 bases: TGTGCCAGCAGCTGGGGTGGGTTGGGCGAGCAGTACTTC. Amino acids: CASSWGGLGEQYF.

The gene calls are TRBV12-5 and TRBJ2-7; TRBD1 matches at 8 bases. The CDR3 contains 15 residues. The germline V gene encodes CDR1 LGHNT and CDR2 FRNRAP. The V and J ends lost 0 bases and 6 bases, in that order; junction bases with no gene match: 7. For the CDR3, the DNA is TGTGCTAGTGGTTTGGTACGTCCAGGGGGCACCGAGCAGTACTTC. This codes for CASGLVRPGGTEQYF.

This clone was seen only a few times. The CDR3 DNA reads as TGTGCCAGCAGTTCCAACTATGGCTACACCTTC. Translated: CASSSNYGYTF. The gene calls are TRBV6-1 and TRBJ1-2, with unresolved D. This CDR3 region has 11 residues. V was shortened by 5 bases and J by 2 bases, with 3 bases between the two germline ends. From germline, CDR1 is MNHNS and CDR2 SASEGT.